This is a list of T cell receptor beta chains from one sample in a study of control samples from healthy donors and cancer patients. Sequencing was performed with immunoSEQ multiplex PCR; in TCRdb, only in-frame clones are kept and a portion is missing. Of about 130,000 clones detected, approximately 90% appear once; the ten largest clones hold roughly 8.7%. The source material was blood. These receptors came from a man aged 18 to 29 in good health. CDR3s include the opening cysteine and the closing phenylalanine or tryptophan. Fields, in order: J gene, D gene, V gene, clone size, CDR3 DNA, CDR3 protein. The D gene is left open where the match is weak. The size field is filled for only some rows; it gives once, few, many or a size class.

TRBJ2-3	TRBD2	TRBV5-1	.	TGCGCCAGCAGCGATCAAGCTAGCGGGGAAGATACGCAGTATTTT	CASSDQASGEDTQYF
TRBJ1-6	.	TRBV7-4	once	TGTGCCAGCAGCTTAGGGTTAGGCTTAGGGGACCCCGAGAGCTCCTATAATTCACCCCTCCACTTT	CASSLGLGLGDPESSYNSPLHF
TRBJ1-2	.	TRBV19	once	TGTGCCAGTACCCGCCCGGGTCGGGACTATGGCTACACCTTC	CASTRPGRDYGYTF
TRBJ1-1	.	TRBV12-3/TRBV12-4	.	TGTGCCAGCAGTTTAGGGGGGCGCGGTGAAGCTTTCTTT	CASSLGGRGEAFF
TRBJ1-2	.	TRBV4-1	.	TGCGCCAGCAGCCAAGATGGGGCGGATCCTAACTATGGCTACACCTTC	CASSQDGADPNYGYTF
TRBJ2-5	TRBD1	TRBV5-4	.	TGTGCCAGCAGCTGGACAGGGGTAGAGACCCAGTACTTC	CASSWTGVETQYF
TRBJ1-6	TRBD1	TRBV5-8	.	TGTGCCAGCAGCTTGACACAGGGGAATTCACCCCTCCACTTT	CASSLTQGNSPLHF
TRBJ1-1	.	TRBV10-3	.	TGTGCCATCAGTTACGACGGTGGGGCTTTCTTT	CAISYDGGAFF
TRBJ2-5	.	TRBV9	.	TGTGCCAGCAGCGACCCGGGATCCCAAGAGACCCAGTACTTC	CASSDPGSQETQYF
TRBJ1-1	.	TRBV25-1	.	TGTGCCAGCAGAAGACAGGAGGCCATGAACACTGAAGCTTTCTTT	CASRRQEAMNTEAFF
TRBJ1-6	.	TRBV6-5	.	TGTGCCAGCAGTTACTCGTCGACACGGAATTCACCCCTCCACTTT	CASSYSSTRNSPLHF
TRBJ1-6	.	TRBV6-1	few	TGTGCCAGCAGTGAAGGGCCAGGGGATAATTCACCCCTCCACTTT	CASSEGPGDNSPLHF
TRBJ1-1	.	TRBV6-5	.	TGTGCCAGCAGTCCTACTGGGCTGCTGAACACTGAAGCTTTCTTT	CASSPTGLLNTEAFF
TRBJ1-5	.	TRBV6-5	.	TGTGCCAGTGGGGGTCAGGGTTATAGCAATCAGCCCCAGCATTTT	CASGGQGYSNQPQHF